The TCR beta chain described here comes from a study of tumor and adjacent non-tumor tissue in lung cancer. The CDR3 consists of 17 residues. V lost 1 base and J lost 3; bases outside the gene matches: 10. CDR1 is MGHRA, CDR2 YSYEKL, per germline. No cell sorting was done before RNA was extracted from the tissue. This non-tumor lung sample came from over 3 cm beyond the tumor edge. This clonotype was recorded many times. Three rounds of nested PCR, following a modified ARM-PCR protocol, produced the TCRbeta library. TCRdb reprocessed the multiplex PCR reads via MiXCR and lists one record per CDR3 protein. The sample contains around 80,000 distinct CDR3 sequences, 76% of which appear only once.

The chain is built from TRBV4-1 and TRBJ2-7, with TRBD2 matching 9 bases. The sequence was collected from a man aged 70-80 years with non-small cell lung cancer. The sample was distant non-tumor lung tissue. CDR3 residues: CASSQAMVAGALYEQYF. For the CDR3, the DNA is TGCGCCAGCAGCCAAGCGATGGTAGCGGGGGCTCTCTACGAGCAGTACTTC.